One sample yielded the 32 T cell receptor beta chains listed below, sequenced in a study of T cell changes during pregnancy in multiple sclerosis (dated by TCRdb to between 2017 and 2020). Libraries were prepared through the immunoSEQ multiplex PCR assay. TCRdb re-hosts the immuneACCESS table, in-frame sequences only. Its copies lack some clones; in the studies checked, an unresolved V gene accounts for under half of them, and the cause for the rest is not known. The sample table holds approximately 45,000 clones, of which around four fifths were seen once. The ten largest clones take up 0.55% to 0.75% of the sample. Sequenced here: CD4+ T cells from peripheral blood mononuclear cells, sampled before pregnancy. The receptor source for this set is a female donor with multiple sclerosis, enrolled in a pregnancy study.

The chain has TRBV5-8 and TRBJ2-7; the match to TRBD2 covers 7 bases. The CDR3 loop spans 15 amino acids. V shed 5 bases, J shed 3 bases, and the junction held 11 bases outside the gene matches. Germline CDR1 and CDR2: SGHTS and YDEGEE. The CDR3 region is CASRSHLRENYEQYF. In DNA, the CDR3 is TGTGCCAGCAGATCCCACTTGCGGGAGAACTACGAGCAGTACTTC.

The rearrangement joins TRBV6-1 to TRBJ1-5; D is unresolved. V was clipped by 2 bases and J by 5 bases, with 7 bases between them. There are 13 residues in the CDR3. Per germline, CDR1 MNHNS and CDR2 SASEGT. DNA for the CDR3: TGTGCCAGCAGTGAACAGCGGGATCAGCCCCAGCATTTT. Translation gives CASSEQRDQPQHF.

This clone has a handful of counts. This sample includes further DNA sequences coding for the same CDR3. V gene TRBV7-9 combines with J gene TRBJ2-7; the D gene is possibly TRBD1 (6 bases). Trimming pared 4 bases from V and 0 bases from J, leaving 10 bases between. The germline V gene encodes CDR1 SEHNR and CDR2 FQNEAQ (reference sequence). This CDR3 is built from 14 residues. CDR3 sequence reads: CASSSDSFSYEQYF. The CDR3 DNA is TGTGCCAGCAGCTCGGACAGCTTCTCCTACGAGCAGTACTTC.

This chain connects TRBV27 to TRBJ1-2, with D perhaps TRBD1 (5 bases). Germline V gene data show CDR1 as MNHEY and CDR2 as SMNVEV (reference sequence). CDR3 length equals 16 residues. Trimming pared 4 bases from V and 8 bases from J, leaving 23 bases between. The chain's CDR3 is CASSSWTKSQSSGYTF. The DNA for the CDR3 is TGTGCCAGCAGTTCATGGACAAAATCCCAATCGTCAGGCTACACCTTC.

This clone appeared once. The chain carries TRBV9 and TRBJ1-3, with no clear D. Trimming removed 3 bases at V and 1 base at J, with 8 bases between. This CDR3 comprises 14 residues. Germline V CDR1 and CDR2: SGDLS, YYNGEE. CDR3 residues: CASSEQFSGNTIYF. The CDR3 DNA is TGTGCCAGCAGCGAACAGTTTTCTGGAAACACCATATATTTT.

V gene TRBV19 combines with J gene TRBJ2-3; 7 bases align to TRBD1. V dropped 4 bases and J dropped 5; count of bases not matched to a gene: 12. Germline CDR1 and CDR2: LNHDA and SQIVND (reference sequence). The CDR3 has 16 amino acids. The CDR3, as DNA: TGTGCCAGTAGTAGAATGACAGGGAGTACGCAAGATACGCAGTATTTT. Translated, it gives CASSRMTGSTQDTQYF.

The chain is built from TRBV10-1 and TRBJ2-2; D is undetermined. There are 15 residues in the CDR3. Germline CDR1 is WNHNN and CDR2 is SYGVQD (reference sequence). V lost 0 bases to trimming and J lost 0 bases, with 5 bases between them. CDR3 sequence reads: CASSESRSNTGELFF. The CDR3 DNA reads TGCGCCAGCAGTGAGTCGAGGTCGAACACCGGGGAGCTGTTTTTT.

This chain links TRBV7-3 with TRBJ2-3, with 10 bases matching TRBD2. V dropped 1 base and J dropped 8; count of bases not matched to a gene: 6. Germline assignment: CDR1 SGHTA and CDR2 FQGTGA. CDR3 length: 15 amino acids. The CDR3 DNA follows: TGTGCCAGCAGCTTAAGTAGCGGGGGGATTATTACGCAGTATTTT. Its translation: CASSLSSGGIITQYF.

The V call is TRBV19, the J call TRBJ2-6, with a tentative D call TRBD1 (6 bases). The CDR3 is 15 residues long. Germline CDR1 is LNHDA and CDR2 is SQIVND (reference sequence). Trimming shortened V by 5 bases and J by 2 bases, and 10 bases separated the two germline ends. This CDR3 is CASSFRQAGANVLTF. For the CDR3, the DNA is TGTGCCAGTAGTTTTCGACAGGCTGGGGCCAACGTCCTGACTTTC.

This clone showed up just once. J is TRBJ2-1 and V is TRBV11-2; TRBD2 might be the D (6 bases). The ends were cut back, 11 bases at V and 9 bases at J, with 20 bases in the middle. Germline CDR1 SGHAT, CDR2 FQNNGV. The CDR3 loop spans 13 amino acids. CDR3: CAGGTPKYGEQFF. The CDR3 DNA reads TGTGCCGGGGGGACCCCTAAATACGGTGAGCAGTTCTTC. Looking up the rest from reference TRBV11-2 and TRBJ2-1 gives the full variable domain: EAGVAQSPRYKIIEKRQSVAFWCNPISGHATLYWYQQILGQGPKLLIQFQNNGVVDDSQLPKDRFSAERLKGVDSTLKIQPAKLEDSAVYLCAGGTPKYGEQFFGPGTRLTVL.

As to this clone: A read error may account for a junction end that differs from germline. This chain connects TRBV6-4 to TRBJ1-3, with D unresolved. This CDR3 region has 13 residues. Germline CDR1 reads MRHNA; CDR2 reads SNTAGT. The CDR3 DNA is TGTGCCAGCAGTGACGAGGCTGGGAACACCATATATTTT. Translated, it gives CASSDEAGNTIYF.

The rearrangement uses TRBV5-6 and TRBJ2-4, with TRBD1 matching over 9 bases. The CDR3 sequence is 15 residues long. The trim removed 6 bases at V and 8 bases at J, leaving 12 bases unmatched. Germline lookup yields CDR1 SGHDT and CDR2 YYEEEE. This CDR3 reads CASNLAYRGLDIQYF. In DNA form, the CDR3 reads TGTGCCAGCAACTTAGCTTACAGGGGGCTGGACATTCAGTACTTC.

The chain couples TRBV7-6 to TRBJ1-3; D unresolved. This CDR3 spans 13 amino acids. CDR1 is SGHVS and CDR2 is FNYEAQ in the germline V gene. V shed 8 bases and J shed 0 bases, with 8 bases lying between them. CDR3 bases: TGTGCCAGCGGCCGAGGCTCTGGAAACACCATATATTTT. It encodes CASGRGSGNTIYF.

This clone was picked up a small number of times. This rearrangement joins TRBV21-1 to TRBJ1-4. TRBV21-1 is assigned pseudogene status. This CDR3 is 17 amino acids long. The DNA of the CDR3 is TGTGCCAGCAGCAAAGCGGATCGAAAGGAGAATGGTGAAAAACTGTTTTTT. Protein sequence: CASSKADRKENGEKLFF.

V usage is TRBV7-2 and J usage is TRBJ2-7, with 11 bases that match TRBD2. V trimming: 0 bases; J trimming: 1 base; junction bases outside the gene matches: 14. The germline V gene has CDR1 SGHTA and CDR2 FQGNSA. The CDR3 spans 20 residues. CDR3 coding DNA: TGTGCCAGCAGCTTAGCGACGGTTCTGGGGCTAGCGGGGGGTTCCTACGAGCAGTACTTC. Translation gives CASSLATVLGLAGGSYEQYF.

V and J are TRBV2 and TRBJ1-2, with D possibly matching TRBD1 (6 bases). The germline V and J ends were trimmed by 4 bases and 6 bases, with 15 bases remaining between them. The CDR3 is 14 residues long. Germline loops: CDR1 SNHLY, CDR2 FYNNEI. The chain's CDR3 is CASSVDRTYDGYTF. DNA of the CDR3: TGTGCCAGCAGTGTCGACAGGACCTACGATGGCTACACCTTC.

The rearrangement links TRBV14 to TRBJ2-6; D is uncertain. Deletions cut 4 bases from V and 0 bases from J, with 7 bases between. Per the germline V gene, CDR1 is SGHDN and CDR2 is FVKESK. The CDR3 loop spans 15 amino acids. CDR3 residues: CASSRQSSGANVLTF. CDR3 sequence (DNA): TGTGCCAGCAGCCGCCAGTCCTCTGGGGCCAACGTCCTGACTTTC.

This clone was picked up one time. The chain joins TRBV5-8 to TRBJ1-1; no definite D call. CDR1 and CDR2 (germline): SGHTS, YDEGEE. The CDR3 extends over 15 amino acids. V lost 0 bases to trimming and J lost 4 bases, with 13 bases between them. Here the CDR3 DNA reads TGTGCCAGCAGCTTGGTTACGGGGTACTCCACTGAAGCTTTCTTT. It translates to CASSLVTGYSTEAFF.

The chain employs TRBV30 and TRBJ2-7; TRBD1 matches at 7 bases. V shed 0 bases, J shed 0 bases, and the junction held 2 bases outside the gene matches. The CDR3 is made up of 14 amino acids. In germline, CDR1 is GTSNPN, CDR2 SVGIG (reference sequence). The CDR3 spells CAWSVTGVSYEQYF. DNA for the CDR3: TGTGCCTGGAGTGTAACAGGGGTCTCCTACGAGCAGTACTTC.

The chain couples TRBV18 to TRBJ1-1, with D maybe TRBD1 (5 bases). Germline V gene sequence: CDR1 KGHSH, CDR2 LQKENI. The length of the CDR3 is 17 residues. V was clipped by 1 base and J by 0 bases, with 15 bases between them. DNA for the CDR3: TGTGCCAGCTCACCACTAGTCGACTTGGACATGAACACTGAAGCTTTCTTT. This translates into CASSPLVDLDMNTEAFF. Full variable domain (remainder filled in from reference TRBV18 and TRBJ1-1): NAGVMQNPRHLVRRRGQEARLRCSPMKGHSHVYWYRQLPEEGLKFMVYLQKENIIDESGMPKERFSAEFPKEGPSILRIQQVVRGDSAAYFCASSPLVDLDMNTEAFFGQGTRLTVV.

Concerning this clone: Because the CDR3's place on the DNA is in doubt, the DNA is left out and the CDR3 is given as listed by TCRdb. The V and J genes are TRBV21-1 and TRBJ1-1. TRBV21-1 is a pseudogene segment. The CDR3 is 15 amino acids in total, end residues counted. CDR3 sequence: CASSTWAGGNTEAFF.

The chain links TRBV4-2 to TRBJ2-1; 8 bases are shared with TRBD2. The germline V gene has CDR1 LGHNA and CDR2 YNFKEQ. J gave up 4 bases and V 1 base, and 12 bases lay outside the gene matches. The CDR3 totals 18 residues. Here the CDR3 reads CASSQVGTSGWGYNEQFF. The CDR3 DNA follows: TGTGCCAGCAGCCAAGTAGGAACTAGCGGTTGGGGGTACAATGAGCAGTTCTTC.

This clone was counted only a few times. This chain uses TRBV5-1 with TRBJ2-7, with 14 bases fitting TRBD2. Germline CDR1 and CDR2: SGHRS and YFSETQ. The CDR3 covers 15 residues. V lost 4 bases and J lost 2; bases outside the gene matches: 2. The CDR3 nucleotides are TGCGCCAGCAGCGGGGGACTAGCGGGAGCCTACGAGCAGTACTTC. Amino acids: CASSGGLAGAYEQYF.

The count of this clone is one. The CDR3, as DNA: TGTGCCACCCGGGACAGCGGTTCTGATTACTACAATGAGCAGTTCTTC. It encodes CATRDSGSDYYNEQFF. This chain joins TRBV19 and TRBJ2-1; TRBD1 aligns across 7 bases. There are 16 residues in the CDR3. After removal of 10 bases from V and 3 bases from J, the junction contained 15 bases not matched to a gene. Germline lookup yields CDR1 LNHDA and CDR2 SQIVND (reference sequence).

The chain carries TRBV6-6 and TRBJ2-4; TRBD2 aligns across 9 bases. CDR1 is MNHNY, CDR2 SVGAGI, per germline (reference sequence). Trimming removed 0 bases from V and 6 bases from J; junction bases left unmatched: 6. The CDR3 is 16 residues long. DNA for the CDR3: TGTGCCAGCAGTTACTCGGGCGGGGGGGTTCCAAACATTCAGTACTTC. It is translated as CASSYSGGGVPNIQYF.

V usage is TRBV5-1 and J usage is TRBJ1-5; D gene ambiguous. CDR3 size: 15 residues. Germline CDR1 reads SGHRS; CDR2 reads YFSETQ. V was clipped by 4 bases and J by 3 bases, with 14 bases between them. The CDR3 spells CASSTDGSANQPQHF. The CDR3 nucleotides read TGCGCCAGCAGCACCGACGGCAGCGCCAATCAGCCCCAGCATTTT.

This clone was detected only once. This sequence joins TRBV6-5 and TRBJ1-5; D perhaps matches TRBD1 (6 bases). The CDR3 has 15 amino acids. CDR1 and CDR2 from the germline V gene are MNHEY and SVGAGI. Trimming left V 0 bases short and J 6 bases short, with 12 bases between. CDR3 sequence reads: CASSYSGGLGQPQHF. The CDR3 coding sequence is TGTGCCAGCAGTTACTCGGGGGGGCTCGGTCAGCCCCAGCATTTT.

The chain combines TRBV12-5 with TRBJ2-4, with 8 bases identical to TRBD1. The CDR3 has 19 residues. Germline values: CDR1 LGHNT, CDR2 FRNRAP. V shed 4 bases and J 2 bases; nucleotides not matched to a gene: 16. The CDR3 sequence: CASGSTTGERTLSKNIQYF. DNA of the CDR3: TGTGCTAGTGGTTCAACGACAGGGGAGAGGACCCTTTCCAAAAACATTCAGTACTTC.

The chain couples TRBV4-2 to TRBJ2-3; no clear D gene. Between the trimmed V and J ends, which lost 2 bases and 6 bases, there was a span of 12 bases. CDR1 and CDR2 from the germline V gene are LGHNA and YNFKEQ. CDR3 length: 14 residues. CDR3 residues: CASSQFRGTDTQYF. The CDR3 DNA sequence: TGTGCCAGCAGCCAATTCCGAGGTACCGATACGCAGTATTTT.

J is TRBJ1-3 and V is TRBV25-1; D unclear. CDR1 is MGHDK and CDR2 is SYGVNS in the germline V gene. This CDR3 has 12 residues. V lost 4 bases and J lost 1, with 2 bases in between. The CDR3 sequence is CASSVSGNTIYF. In DNA, the CDR3 is TGTGCCAGCAGTGTATCTGGAAACACCATATATTTT. Combining the CDR3 with reference TRBV25-1 and TRBJ1-3 gives the whole variable domain EADIYQTPRYLVIGTGKKITLECSQTMGHDKMYWYQQDPGMELHLIHYSYGVNSTEKGDLSSESTVSRIRTEHFPLTLESARPSHTSQYLCASSVSGNTIYFGEGSWLTVV.

V gene TRBV7-2 combines with J gene TRBJ1-1; D not certain. The CDR3 has 15 residues. V was cut by 5 bases and J by 1 base, with 14 bases left in between. CDR1 SGHTA and CDR2 FQGNSA come from the germline V gene. The CDR3 coding sequence is TGTGCCAGCAGCCCCTGGGGAGGGCCGAACACTGAAGCTTTCTTT. Residues: CASSPWGGPNTEAFF. Together with reference TRBV7-2 and TRBJ1-1, the CDR3 gives the full variable domain: GAGVSQSPSNKVTEKGKDVELRCDPISGHTALYWYRQSLGQGLEFLIYFQGNSAPDKSGLPSDRFSAERTGGSVSTLTIQRTQQEDSAVYLCASSPWGGPNTEAFFGQGTRLTVV.

The CDR3 is CASSSPSGQGAGGYTF. CDR3 coding DNA: TGCGCCAGCAGCTCCCCGAGTGGACAGGGGGCGGGTGGCTACACCTTC. The V and J genes are TRBV5-1 and TRBJ1-2, with 11 bases that match TRBD1. The CDR3 extends over 16 amino acids. The V gene end was trimmed by 3 bases and the J gene end by 7 bases; junction bases not matched to a gene: 11. Germline V gene sequence: CDR1 SGHRS, CDR2 YFSETQ. Full variable domain (outside the CDR3, taken from reference TRBV5-1 and TRBJ1-2): KAGVTQTPRYLIKTRGQQVTLSCSPISGHRSVSWYQQTPGQGLQFLFEYFSETQRNKGNFPGRFSGRQFSNSRSEMNVSTLELGDSALYLCASSSPSGQGAGGYTFGSGTRLTVV.